This TCR beta chain was sequenced in a study of control samples from healthy donors and cancer patients. Clones were read by immunoSEQ multiplex PCR, and TCRdb kept only the in-frame ones, dropping some. Found here are about 84,000 clones, roughly 82% of them singletons; the top ten hold roughly 11%. The CDR3 contains 15 residues. After removal of 6 bases from V and 4 bases from J, the junction contained 12 bases not matched to a gene. The V gene's germline CDR1 is MDHEN and CDR2 SYDVKM. This clonotype was obtained from a man in his sixties with head and neck cancer. J is TRBJ2-7 and V is TRBV28; 7 bases map to TRBD2. What was sequenced was PBMCs. The CDR3 protein is CASSSLAVSAYEQYF. CDR3 coding DNA: TGTGCCAGCAGCTCCCTAGCGGTCTCGGCGTACGAGCAGTACTTC. The whole variable domain, remainder taken from reference TRBV28 and TRBJ2-7, is DVKVTQSSRYLVKRTGEKVFLECVQDMDHENMFWYRQDPGLGLRLIYFSYDVKMKEKGDIPEGYSVSREKKERFSLILESASTNQTSMYLCASSSLAVSAYEQYFGPGTRLTVT.